The T cell receptor (beta chain) under discussion was sequenced for a study of blood T cell repertoires in COVID-19 (dated by TCRdb to about 2020). With regard to the full study: Samples covering the acute and convalescent phases of COVID-19 were provided by collaborators in the United States, Italy and Spain. The material from the prospective study consisted of cDNA or gDNA derived from T cells, B-cell-depleted T cells, or PBMCs. Deeply sampled blood TCRbeta repertoires from subjects exposed to, actively infected with, or recovered from COVID-19 were included in the dataset. A freely available public database, intended as a resource for researchers studying the immune response to SARS-CoV-2, is where the repertoires were released. Samples came from the ongoing ImmuneRACE study (first 160 participants) plus 1,254 subjects from 6 global collaborators. Nearly every sample came with metadata listing a de-identified subject ID, COVID-19 status, age in years and sex. Where HLA class I and class II types were available, the types were taken from metadata supplied by the sample provider, not from assay-based typing. On the study overall, not on this receptor specifically: Clinical and demographic metadata were provided uncurated, with the amount varying by source and participant.

TCRbeta CDR3 regions were amplified from genomic DNA using the immunoSEQ Assay, a bias-controlled multiplex PCR. Per the authors' processing: Nucleated cell counts per sample were estimated from amplification of reference gene primers within the assay. To quantify the absolute abundance of each unique TCRbeta CDR3 rearrangement, sequence reads were collapsed and filtered. For each sample, productive Simpson clonality was calculated by taking the square root of Simpson's diversity index across productive rearrangements. TCRdb provides this immuneACCESS table in a form limited to in-frame rearrangements. Some clones are lacking; in checked studies, under half of them reflect an unresolved V gene, and why the rest are absent is not known. That table supplies the V and J calls and clone size; D and trimming were determined from the DNA. The sample profile shows 250,000 to 300,000 clones; around 82% of them were found once. The ten largest account for more than 3% of the sample.

In the prospective study, participants were 18 to 89 years old, resided in approximately 25 geographic areas of the United States, and were enrolled through a virtual design. To assign participants to cohorts, the prospective study relied on clinical history that participants themselves reported in a screening survey and a study questionnaire. Recovered participants in ImmuneRACE Cohort 3 were defined as having two consecutive negative NP/OP PCR tests, clearance from a healthcare professional, or resolution of symptoms. In the prospective study, mobile phlebotomists collected whole blood, serum and a nasopharyngeal or oropharyngeal swab from each participant. Participants in the prospective study had the option to provide additional blood draws and questionnaires over a roughly two-month period. Blood samples from the prospective study were shipped frozen or at room temperature prior to DNA extraction.

To note about this clone: There is no known antigen for this receptor. No clone much larger than this one lies a single base away; base qualities are absent.

The germline V gene gives CDR1 as SGHTS and CDR2 as YDEGEE. Cut back by 3 bases and 1 base, the V and J ends lie 11 bases apart. The CDR3 has 15 amino acids, counting the end cysteine and phenylalanine. Of all the DNA, just the CDR3 is kept, 45 bases in frame from base 1. The sequence derives from a man aged 50 to 60 who had recovered from COVID-19. Here the chain combines TRBV5-8 and TRBJ1-5, with a weak D call of TRBD1 (6 bases match). Material for sequencing was PBMCs or T cells enriched from blood (not recorded which). CDR3 reads: CASSSARGSNQPQHF. The sequenced DNA is TGTGCCAGCAGCTCCGCCAGGGGAAGCAATCAGCCCCAGCATTTT.